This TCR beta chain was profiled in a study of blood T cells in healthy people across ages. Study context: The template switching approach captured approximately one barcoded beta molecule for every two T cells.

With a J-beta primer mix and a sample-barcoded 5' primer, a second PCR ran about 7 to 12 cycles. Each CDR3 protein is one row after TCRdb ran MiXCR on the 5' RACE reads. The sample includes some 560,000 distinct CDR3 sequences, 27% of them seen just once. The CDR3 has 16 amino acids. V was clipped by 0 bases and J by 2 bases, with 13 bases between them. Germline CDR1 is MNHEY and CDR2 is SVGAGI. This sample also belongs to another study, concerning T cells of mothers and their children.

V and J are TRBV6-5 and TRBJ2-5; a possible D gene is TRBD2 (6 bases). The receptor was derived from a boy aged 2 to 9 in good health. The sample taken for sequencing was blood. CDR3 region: CASSYSASGGQETQYF. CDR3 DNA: TGTGCCAGCAGTTACTCGGCCTCCGGGGGACAAGAGACCCAGTACTTC.